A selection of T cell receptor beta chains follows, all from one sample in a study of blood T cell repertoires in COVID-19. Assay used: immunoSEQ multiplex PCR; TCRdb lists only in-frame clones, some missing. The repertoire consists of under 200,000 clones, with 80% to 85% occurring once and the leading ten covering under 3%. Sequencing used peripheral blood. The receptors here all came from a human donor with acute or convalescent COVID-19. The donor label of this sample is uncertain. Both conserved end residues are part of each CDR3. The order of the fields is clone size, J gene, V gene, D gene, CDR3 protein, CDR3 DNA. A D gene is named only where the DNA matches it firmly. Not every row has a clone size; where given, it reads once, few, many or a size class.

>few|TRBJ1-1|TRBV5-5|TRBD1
CASSWGDRGRTMNTEAFF
TGTGCCAGCAGCTGGGGGGACAGGGGGCGAACCATGAACACTGAAGCTTTCTTT
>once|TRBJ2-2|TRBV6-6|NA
CASSYRSPNTGELFF
TGTGCCAGCAGTTACCGGAGCCCGAACACCGGGGAGCTGTTTTTT
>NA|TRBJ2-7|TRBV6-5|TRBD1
CASRGQYYEQYF
TGTGCCAGCAGGGGACAGTACTACGAGCAGTACTTC
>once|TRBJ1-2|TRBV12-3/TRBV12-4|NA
CASRSDRNGYTF
TGTGCCAGCAGGTCCGACAGAAACGGCTACACCTTC
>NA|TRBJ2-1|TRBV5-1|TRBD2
CASSLDGTTPYNEQFF
TGCGCCAGCAGCTTGGATGGGACTACTCCCTACAATGAGCAGTTCTTC
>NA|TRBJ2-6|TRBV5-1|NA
CASSLSEGGANVLTF
TGCGCCAGCAGCTTGTCGGAGGGTGGGGCCAACGTCCTGACTTTC
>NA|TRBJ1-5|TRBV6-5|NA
CASTPGGAGQPQHF
TGTGCCAGCACCCCCGGGGGGGCGGGTCAGCCCCAGCATTTT
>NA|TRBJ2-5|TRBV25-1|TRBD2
CASGTSRGNGETQYF
TGTGCCAGCGGGACTAGCCGGGGGAACGGGGAGACCCAGTACTTC
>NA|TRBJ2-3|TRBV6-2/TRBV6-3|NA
CASSYSMSSRTVDTQYF
TGTGCCAGCAGTTACTCGATGTCCTCCCGCACAGTAGATACGCAGTATTTT
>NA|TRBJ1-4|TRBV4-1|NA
CATQRMANEKLFF
TGCGCCACCCAGAGGATGGCTAATGAAAAACTGTTTTTT
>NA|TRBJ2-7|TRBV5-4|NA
CASSLAQSYEQYF
TGTGCCAGCAGCTTGGCACAGTCCTACGAGCAGTACTTC
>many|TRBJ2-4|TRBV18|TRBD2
CASSPLSGSSENIQYF
TGTGCCAGCTCACCCCTGAGCGGGAGTTCTGAAAACATTCAGTACTTC
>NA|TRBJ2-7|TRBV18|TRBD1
CASSSFSGTGAYEQYF
TGTGCCAGCTCATCCTTTTCCGGGACAGGGGCCTACGAGCAGTACTTC
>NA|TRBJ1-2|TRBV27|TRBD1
CASSLFSRGRDYGYTF
TGTGCCAGCAGTTTATTTTCGAGGGGGCGCGATTATGGCTACACCTTC
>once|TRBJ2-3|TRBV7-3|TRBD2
CASSQTSGYTDTQYF
TGTGCCAGCAGCCAGACTAGCGGCTACACAGATACGCAGTATTTT
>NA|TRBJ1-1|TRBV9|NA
CASSAWTDPNTEAFF
TGTGCCAGCAGCGCCTGGACAGATCCGAACACTGAAGCTTTCTTT
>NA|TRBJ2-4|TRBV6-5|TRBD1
CASLFLRGQGTKYF
TGTGCCAGCTTATTCCTTCGGGGACAGGGGACGAAGTACTTC
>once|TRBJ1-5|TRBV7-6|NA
CASSLGDQPQHF
TGTGCCAGCAGCTTAGGCGATCAGCCCCAGCATTTT
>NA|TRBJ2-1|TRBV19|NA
CASSSPGEQFF
TGTGCCAGTAGTAGCCCGGGTGAGCAGTTCTTC
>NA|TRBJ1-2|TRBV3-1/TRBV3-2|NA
CASSRLQGPYGYTF
TGTGCCAGCAGCCGCCTACAGGGTCCCTATGGCTACACCTTC
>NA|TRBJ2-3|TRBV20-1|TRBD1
CSASPQGQGGTDTQYF
TGCAGTGCTAGTCCTCAGGGACAGGGAGGCACAGATACGCAGTATTTT
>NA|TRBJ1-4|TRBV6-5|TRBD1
CASRWGQGSEKLFF
TGTGCCAGCAGGTGGGGACAGGGAAGTGAAAAACTGTTTTTT
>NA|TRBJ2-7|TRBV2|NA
CASSEIGQPPGEQYF
TGTGCCAGCAGTGAAATAGGACAGCCTCCCGGCGAGCAGTACTTC
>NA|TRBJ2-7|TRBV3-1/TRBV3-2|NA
CASSSRTAGIYEQYF
TGTGCCAGCAGCTCGAGAACCGCCGGGATCTACGAGCAGTACTTC
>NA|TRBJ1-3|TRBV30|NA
CAWGPGQVSGNTIYF
TGTGCCTGGGGCCCGGGACAAGTCTCTGGAAACACCATATATTTT
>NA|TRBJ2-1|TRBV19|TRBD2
CASSIERRGGDEQFF
TGTGCCAGTAGTATAGAACGACGCGGGGGAGATGAGCAGTTCTTC
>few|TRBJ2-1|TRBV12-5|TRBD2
CASGFPPPSGRGDEQFF
TGTGCTAGTGGTTTCCCTCCACCTAGCGGGAGGGGGGATGAGCAGTTCTTC
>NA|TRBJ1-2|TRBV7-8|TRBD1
CASSSTGTGDGYTF
TGTGCCAGCAGCTCCACCGGGACAGGGGATGGCTACACCTTC
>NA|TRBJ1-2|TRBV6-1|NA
CASSEGPSYGYTF
TGTGCCAGCAGTGAAGGGCCTTCCTATGGCTACACCTTC
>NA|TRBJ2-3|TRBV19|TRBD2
CASSARLAGLTDTQYF
TGTGCCAGTAGTGCGCGACTAGCGGGGCTCACAGATACGCAGTATTTT
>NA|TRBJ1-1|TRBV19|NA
CASSINRDTEAFF
TGTGCCAGTAGTATTAACAGGGACACTGAAGCTTTCTTT
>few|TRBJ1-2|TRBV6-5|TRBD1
CASTEGTGAWYGYTF
TGTGCCAGCACCGAAGGGACAGGGGCTTGGTATGGCTACACCTTC
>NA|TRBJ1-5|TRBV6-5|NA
CASRESGQHQPQHF
TGTGCCAGCCGCGAAAGTGGGCAACATCAGCCCCAGCATTTT
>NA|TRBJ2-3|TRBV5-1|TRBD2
CASSFRSGGTLALTDTQYF
TGCGCCAGCAGCTTTAGAAGCGGGGGTACCCTAGCCCTCACAGATACGCAGTATTTT
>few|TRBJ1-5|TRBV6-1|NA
CASSEQGAVGNQPQHF
TGTGCCAGCAGTGAACAAGGAGCCGTGGGCAATCAGCCCCAGCATTTT
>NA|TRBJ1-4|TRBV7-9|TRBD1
CASSSDRSTNEKLFF
TGTGCCAGCAGCTCGGACAGGTCAACTAATGAAAAACTGTTTTTT
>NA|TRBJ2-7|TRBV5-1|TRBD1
CASSLDREYYEQYF
TGCGCCAGCAGCCTGGACAGGGAATACTACGAGCAGTACTTC
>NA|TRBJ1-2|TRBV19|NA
CASSSGRYAGYTF
TGTGCCAGTAGTTCAGGCCGGTACGCTGGCTACACCTTC
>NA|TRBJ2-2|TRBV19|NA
CASSARGSTAGELFF
TGTGCCAGTAGTGCCCGGGGGAGTACCGCCGGGGAGCTGTTTTTT
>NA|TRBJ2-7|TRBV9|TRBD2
CASSVPGGGFSHEQYF
TGTGCCAGCAGCGTTCCGGGAGGGGGATTTTCCCACGAGCAGTACTTC
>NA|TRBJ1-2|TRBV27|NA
CASSPAGVVRMGYTF
TGTGCCAGCAGCCCCGCGGGGGTGGTGAGAATGGGCTACACCTTC
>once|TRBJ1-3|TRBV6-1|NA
CASSGLNRNTGNTIYF
TGTGCCAGCAGTGGATTGAACAGGAACACTGGAAACACCATATATTTT
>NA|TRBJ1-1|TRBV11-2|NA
CASSLGRGLEAFF
TGTGCCAGCAGCTTAGGACGGGGACTTGAAGCTTTCTTT
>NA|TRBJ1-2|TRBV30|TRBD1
CAWSRGTGPYGYTF
TGTGCCTGGAGCCGGGGGACAGGGCCCTATGGCTACACCTTC
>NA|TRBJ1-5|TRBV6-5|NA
CAREGVWQPQHF
TGTGCCAGAGAGGGGGTTTGGCAGCCCCAGCATTTT
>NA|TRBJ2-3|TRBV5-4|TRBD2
CASSFPGLAGATDTQYF
TGTGCCAGCAGCTTCCCCGGACTAGCGGGAGCTACGGATACGCAGTATTTT
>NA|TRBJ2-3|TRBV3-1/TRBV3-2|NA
CASSPRGQGDTQYF
TGTGCCAGCAGCCCCCGAGGGCAAGGGGATACGCAGTATTTT
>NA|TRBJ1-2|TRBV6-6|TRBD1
CASSGQGARGYTF
TGTGCCAGCAGTGGACAGGGGGCCAGGGGCTACACCTTC
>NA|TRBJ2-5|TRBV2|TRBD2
CATGGTSGYQETQYF
TGTGCCACCGGCGGGACTAGCGGTTACCAAGAGACCCAGTACTTC
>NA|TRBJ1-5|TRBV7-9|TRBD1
CASSYTGVNQPQHF
TGTGCCAGCAGCTACACAGGGGTCAATCAGCCCCAGCATTTT
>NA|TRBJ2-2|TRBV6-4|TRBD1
CASSASGTGTGELFF
TGTGCCAGCAGTGCTTCCGGGACAGGGACCGGGGAGCTGTTTTTT
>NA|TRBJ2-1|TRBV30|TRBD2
CAWNKGLAGGGRDNEQFF
TGTGCCTGGAACAAGGGACTAGCAGGAGGGGGTAGGGACAATGAGCAGTTCTTC
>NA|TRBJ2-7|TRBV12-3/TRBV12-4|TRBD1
CASRRTGLGEQYF
TGTGCCAGCAGACGGACAGGGTTAGGCGAGCAGTACTTC
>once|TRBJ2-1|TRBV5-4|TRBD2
CASSTDGGASYNEQFF
TGTGCCAGCAGCACAGACGGGGGGGCCTCCTACAATGAGCAGTTCTTC
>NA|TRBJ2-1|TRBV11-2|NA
CASGAWAGSNEQFF
TGTGCCAGCGGGGCTTGGGCAGGGTCGAATGAGCAGTTCTTC